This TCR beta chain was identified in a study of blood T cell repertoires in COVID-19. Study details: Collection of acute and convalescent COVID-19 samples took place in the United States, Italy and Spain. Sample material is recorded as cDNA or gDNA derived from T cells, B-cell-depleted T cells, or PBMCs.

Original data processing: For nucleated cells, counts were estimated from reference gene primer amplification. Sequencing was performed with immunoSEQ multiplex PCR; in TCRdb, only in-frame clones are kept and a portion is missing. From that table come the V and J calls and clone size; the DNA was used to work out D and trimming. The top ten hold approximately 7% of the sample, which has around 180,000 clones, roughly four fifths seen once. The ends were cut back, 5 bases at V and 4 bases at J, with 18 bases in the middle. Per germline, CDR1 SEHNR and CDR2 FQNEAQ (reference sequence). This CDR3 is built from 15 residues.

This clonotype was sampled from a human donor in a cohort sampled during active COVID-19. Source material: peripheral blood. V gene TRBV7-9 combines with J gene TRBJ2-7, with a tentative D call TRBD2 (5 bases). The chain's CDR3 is CASSPPRAGSYEQYF. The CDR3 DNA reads TGTGCCAGCAGCCCCCCGAGGGCAGGATCTTACGAGCAGTACTTC.